These 26 T cell receptor beta chains came from one sample sequenced in a study of CXCR3-negative and CXCR3-positive naive CD8 T cells. Study results and limitations: Hydrophobicity of TRB CDR3s was greater in CXCR3-positive naive cells than in CXCR3-negative naive cells.

Each TRB cDNA library was prepared by 5' RACE (with UMI labels). One entry per CDR3 protein, without DNA, is what TCRdb gives after re-calling the 5' RACE reads. The sample table sets out more than 70,000 distinct CDR3 sequences. Antigen specificity for these receptors is unknown. The sample was naive CXCR3+ CD8+ T cells from blood. The subset was: CD45RO-CCR7+CD27+CD95- naive CD8+ T cells expressing CXCR3 (TNR3+). The receptors here all came from a human donor in good health. Some clones in this sample may be carry-over from other donors' samples.

V is TRBV10-2 and J is TRBJ1-1; as DNA is missing, the TRBD1 call by TCRdb cannot be tested. Per the germline V gene, CDR1 is WSHSY and CDR2 is SAAADI. CDR3 length equals 14 residues. The CDR3 spells CASSETQVNTEAFF.

The rearrangement uses TRBV5-1 and TRBJ2-1; TCRdb gives TRBD2 as the D gene, but with no DNA this cannot be confirmed. CDR1 and CDR2 (germline): SGHRS, YFSETQ. The CDR3 totals 19 residues. CDR3 residues: CASSPWGTSGDSPYNEQFF.

This chain connects TRBV4-1 to TRBJ2-1; TCRdb lists TRBD2, though no DNA is available to test this call. This CDR3 contains 16 residues. Germline V gene data show CDR1 as MGHRA and CDR2 as YSYEKL. The CDR3 sequence: CASSPELAGSYNEQFF.

The rearrangement uses TRBV29-1 and TRBJ2-1; TCRdb calls TRBD1, which cannot be checked without DNA. CDR1 is SQVTM, CDR2 ANQGSEA, per germline. CDR3 length equals 14 residues. The CDR3 loop is CSVAQGAFYNEQFF.

CDR3 loop: CSVGGFHEQYF. The J gene is TRBJ2-7, the V gene TRBV29-1. Per the germline V gene, CDR1 is SQVTM and CDR2 is ANQGSEA. The CDR3 sequence is 11 residues long.

J is TRBJ2-7 and V is TRBV7-9; the D gene TCRdb calls, TRBD1, cannot be checked with no DNA. Per germline, CDR1 SEHNR and CDR2 FQNEAQ (reference sequence). The CDR3 sequence is 14 residues long. CDR3 sequence: CASSLPGQFFEQYF.

The genes are TRBV12-3 or TRBV12-4 and TRBJ2-3. CDR3 length equals 13 residues. The CDR3 sequence: CASSLQFTDTQYF.

V is TRBV28 and J is TRBJ1-5. The germline CDR1 and CDR2 sequences are MDHEN and SYDVKM. The CDR3 runs 14 residues. The chain's CDR3 is CASSPSLYNQPQHF.

The chain uses TRBV6-1 and TRBJ2-7. CDR3 length: 12 amino acids. Germline values: CDR1 MNHNS, CDR2 SASEGT. CDR3 sequence: CASSEGSVEQYF.

The chain links TRBV7-9 to TRBJ1-2. Germline CDR1 is SEHNR and CDR2 is FQNEAQ (reference sequence). There are 14 residues in the CDR3. The CDR3 protein is CASSLPQGNYGYTF. The full variable domain, with the rest looked up from reference TRBV7-9 and TRBJ1-2, is DTGVSQNPRHKITKRGQNVTFRCDPISEHNRLYWYRQTLGQGPEFLTYFQNEAQLEKSRLLSDRFSAERPKGSFSTLEIQRTEQGDSAMYLCASSLPQGNYGYTFGSGTRLTVV.

The chain recombines TRBV4-3 with TRBJ2-7; the TCRdb call, TRBD1, lacks DNA for checking. The germline CDR1 and CDR2 sequences are LGHNA and YSLEER. CDR3 length equals 15 residues. CDR3 sequence reads: CASSQRDSSSYEQYF.

The gene calls are TRBV7-9 and TRBJ2-2. The germline CDR1 and CDR2 sequences are SEHNR and FQNEAQ (reference sequence). There are 13 residues in the CDR3. CDR3 protein: CASSLSNTGELFF.

This chain links TRBV28 with TRBJ2-7; TCRdb picks TRBD1, but there is no DNA to check that call. This CDR3 has 17 amino acids. Germline V lookup: CDR1 MDHEN, CDR2 SYDVKM. The CDR3: CASSRIIDSEVWYEQYF.

This rearrangement joins TRBV5-1 to TRBJ2-7; TCRdb's assignment of TRBD2 cannot be checked, as there is no DNA. The germline V gene has CDR1 SGHRS and CDR2 YFSETQ. The CDR3 sequence is 13 residues long. CDR3 sequence reads: CASRTSGSYEQYF.

This rearrangement joins TRBV27 to TRBJ1-5. The CDR3 spans 13 residues. Germline CDR1 reads MNHEY; CDR2 reads SMNVEV (reference sequence). The CDR3 sequence is CASSLNLNQPQHF.

V and J are TRBV7-9 and TRBJ2-3. The CDR3 is 14 residues long. Germline V CDR1 and CDR2: SEHNR, FQNEAQ (reference sequence). The chain's CDR3 is CASSFAGDTDTQYF.

The CDR3 spells CSVETGTDTQYF. The rearrangement uses TRBV29-1 and TRBJ2-3; TCRdb calls TRBD1, which cannot be checked without DNA. The V gene's germline CDR1 is SQVTM and CDR2 ANQGSEA. CDR3 length: 12 amino acids.

The rearrangement uses TRBV28 and TRBJ1-5. Germline V gene sequence: CDR1 MDHEN, CDR2 SYDVKM. This CDR3 has 13 amino acids. CDR3 in amino acids: CASSLGVVQPQHF.

This sequence joins TRBV28 and TRBJ2-1; TCRdb proposes TRBD2, but this gene call is untestable without DNA. Germline V gene data show CDR1 as MDHEN and CDR2 as SYDVKM. The CDR3 length is 13 residues. The CDR3 loop reads CASSPDYDNEQFF. The variable domain in full, with the rest retrieved from reference TRBV28 and TRBJ2-1, is DVKVTQSSRYLVKRTGEKVFLECVQDMDHENMFWYRQDPGLGLRLIYFSYDVKMKEKGDIPEGYSVSREKKERFSLILESASTNQTSMYLCASSPDYDNEQFFGPGTRLTVL.

The chain carries TRBV27 and TRBJ2-1. Germline CDR1 reads MNHEY; CDR2 reads SMNVEV (reference sequence). There are 14 residues in the CDR3. CDR3 sequence: CASSLYLEGGEQFF.

This chain uses TRBV5-1 with TRBJ2-7; absent DNA, TCRdb's TRBD1 call cannot be checked. CDR3 length: 20 residues. Germline V lookup: CDR1 SGHRS, CDR2 YFSETQ. The CDR3 loop is CASSPRPPRDREVPSYEQYF.

The rearrangement uses TRBV30 and TRBJ1-2. CDR1 and CDR2 from the germline V gene are GTSNPN and SVGIG (reference sequence). The CDR3 runs to 15 residues. The CDR3 here is CAWSESTVQLYGYTF. Filled out from reference TRBV30 and TRBJ1-2, the complete variable domain reads SQTIHQWPATLVQPVGSPLSLECTVEGTSNPNLYWYRQAAGRGLQLLFYSVGIGQISSEVPQNLSASRPQDRQFILSSKKLLLSDSGFYLCAWSESTVQLYGYTFGSGTRLTVV.

The gene calls are TRBV28 and TRBJ2-4; TCRdb calls TRBD1, which cannot be checked without DNA. The CDR3 is 17 amino acids. Germline CDR1 reads MDHEN; CDR2 reads SYDVKM. This CDR3 reads CASSPIDREDTKNIQYF.

V is TRBV4-3 and J is TRBJ2-3; TCRdb calls TRBD1, which cannot be checked without DNA. The CDR3 is 18 residues long. Germline CDR1 LGHNA, CDR2 YSLEER. CDR3 in amino acids: CASSQEGTGRGITDTQYF.

The V call is TRBV29-1, the J call TRBJ2-1; there is no DNA to check the TCRdb D call of TRBD2. Germline V gives CDR1 SQVTM, CDR2 ANQGSEA. The CDR3 sequence is 14 residues long. The CDR3 is CSVVSSGAYNEQFF.

The chain recombines TRBV12-3 or TRBV12-4 with TRBJ2-7; TCRdb gives TRBD1 as the D gene, but with no DNA this cannot be confirmed. This CDR3 region has 13 residues. The CDR3: CASRETGGSEQYF.